These T cell receptor beta chains were read from a single sample in a study of tumor-infiltrating lymphocytes in primary liver carcinoma. TCRdb recomputed calls from the multiplex PCR reads with MiXCR, one row per CDR3 protein. The table has about 84,000 distinct CDR3 sequences, more than 65% seen once. The sequenced sample consisted of liver tumor tissue from sampling region 1. The receptors come from a middle-aged man with primary liver carcinoma and hepatitis B virus infection. The CDR3 runs from the conserved cysteine through the conserved F or W.

TRBV29-1 CSAHLDPTGGDEQYF
TRBV2 CASSPTTSRDEQFF
TRBV5-1 CASSETSGSVYEQFF
TRBV7-8 CDSSSETQYF
TRBV7-9 CASSVPGRQVGRNTEAFF
TRBV11-2 CASSFGGTSTDTQYF
TRBV4-1 CSSSETANYGYAF
TRBV5-5 CASSTLRSAEAFF
TRBV11-2 CASSLVDTSYEQYF
TRBV6-6 CASSYSRLAGDTGELFF
TRBV2 CASREQGTGELFF
TRBV29-1 CSIGRRGSNFQYF
TRBV7-9 CASRLGGSADNEQFF
TRBV28 CASSWGDRGRETQYF
TRBV6-2/TRBV6-3 CATSYWGRGYYNEQFF
TRBV30 CAWSRGLSGNTIYF
TRBV29-1 CNGTQGWEQYF
TRBV30 CAWSIDRQTEAFF
TRBV7-9 CASSLKGVRGNEQFF
TRBV30 CAWKSRHLVAEAFF
TRBV11-1 CAIGLGLAGEVDNGQFF
TRBV11-3 CASSIRNTEAFF
TRBV7-9 CASSPKDTQYF
TRBV29-1 CRVEEGAGDTQYF
TRBV20-1 CSARGGPRYEQYF
TRBV6-1 CASSEPGLAENIQYF
TRBV4-1 CSSSQGSREGRSEQFF
TRBV6-5 CACSYAVDGTGELFF
TRBV6-5 CASSYAVEGTRELFF
TRBV4-1 CASSLMGDVTGELFF
TRBV11-2 CARNLGLNQPQHF
TRBV6-1 CASQTGTGTYNEQLF